This TCR beta chain was identified during a study of T cells in Graves' hyperthyroidism and ophthalmopathy. Findings of the study overall: In the analysis, a 13 V-J model separated ophthalmopathy from stable hyperthyroidism.

RNA transcripts yielded amplified TCR beta CDR3 regions. Using the HTBI primer set, a first-round RT-PCR was run on the TCR CDR3. One entry per CDR3 protein, called by TCRdb with MiXCR from the multiplex PCR reads. The table shows 300,000 to 400,000 distinct CDR3 sequences, with approximately 15% occurring only once. Ten or more counts support this clonotype. Its antigen is not identified. The ends were cut back, 3 bases at V and 6 bases at J, with 8 bases in the middle. Germline lookup yields CDR1 SEHNR and CDR2 FQNEAQ (reference sequence). The CDR3 is 12 residues long. The receptor was isolated from a woman aged 25 to 39 with Graves' hyperthyroidism. The sample comprised blood. The J gene is TRBJ1-1, the V gene TRBV7-9; D is unclear. CDR3 bases: TGTGCCAGCAGCTTTACGTGGTCTGAAGCTTTCTTT. Protein: CASSFTWSEAFF.